This T cell receptor beta chain comes out of a study of blood T cell repertoires in COVID-19 (dated by TCRdb to the early 2020s). Describing the broader study: Samples covering the acute and convalescent phases of COVID-19 were provided by collaborators in the United States, Italy and Spain. The repertoires were released in a freely available public database meant as a resource for research on the immune response to SARS-CoV-2. Samples came from the ongoing ImmuneRACE study (first 160 participants) plus 1,254 subjects from 6 global collaborators. A de-identified subject ID, COVID-19 status, age in years and sex were almost always included in the sample metadata. HLA class I and class II types, where available, came from metadata supplied by the sample provider rather than from assay-based typing. The prospective study material was composed of cDNA or gDNA derived from T cells, B-cell-depleted T cells, or PBMCs. Subjects who had been exposed to COVID-19, were actively infected with it, or had recovered from it provided the deeply sampled blood TCRbeta repertoires that made up the dataset. On the study overall, not on this receptor specifically: Clinical and demographic metadata were provided uncurated, with the amount varying by source and participant.

From the germline V gene (reference sequence), CDR1 is SGHNT and CDR2 is YYREEE. The CDR3 has 14 amino acids, counting the end cysteine and phenylalanine. Only CDR3 DNA is held: 42 bases, read in frame from base 1. Trimmed from V: 4 bases; trimmed from J: 5 bases; junction bases lacking a gene match: 5. Points on this clone: The antigen this receptor binds is unknown. Within one base of it there is no much larger clone, and no base qualities were kept.

TCRbeta CDR3 regions were amplified from genomic DNA using the immunoSEQ Assay, a bias-controlled multiplex PCR. Under the source paper's analysis protocol: The number of nucleated cells in each sample was estimated from the amplification of reference gene primers within the assay. To quantify the absolute abundance of each unique TCRbeta CDR3 rearrangement, sequence reads were collapsed and filtered. Productive Simpson clonality was computed per sample as the square root of Simpson's diversity index over productive rearrangements. As stored in TCRdb, this immuneACCESS dataset retains in-frame rearrangements with V and J assigned. A fraction of the clones does not appear; measured against another copy, unresolved V genes explain less than half of the discrepancy, and the remainder lacks a known reason. The V and J calls and the clone size are those of that table, but D and trimming were determined from the DNA. In all, the sample holds a few hundred thousand clones, and 80% to 90% of those were seen once. Of the sample, about 11% is held by the ten largest clones.

One collaborating source in Seattle enrolled patients during active infection and followed them longitudinally through the course of disease. Whole blood was collected in K2EDTA tubes by collaborating institutions according to the institutions' own protocols. For TCRbeta analysis, collaborators shipped samples as frozen whole blood, isolated PBMCs, or DNA extracted from either of those sample types. The rearranged chain carries TRBV5-4 and TRBJ1-4, with 7 middle bases fitting TRBD1. The sample consisted of peripheral blood. This TCR came from an elderly woman with COVID-19, enrolled during active disease. The CDR3 in this case is CASSRDRQNEKLFF. The DNA sequence is TGTGCCAGCAGCCGGGACAGACAGAATGAAAAACTGTTTTTT.